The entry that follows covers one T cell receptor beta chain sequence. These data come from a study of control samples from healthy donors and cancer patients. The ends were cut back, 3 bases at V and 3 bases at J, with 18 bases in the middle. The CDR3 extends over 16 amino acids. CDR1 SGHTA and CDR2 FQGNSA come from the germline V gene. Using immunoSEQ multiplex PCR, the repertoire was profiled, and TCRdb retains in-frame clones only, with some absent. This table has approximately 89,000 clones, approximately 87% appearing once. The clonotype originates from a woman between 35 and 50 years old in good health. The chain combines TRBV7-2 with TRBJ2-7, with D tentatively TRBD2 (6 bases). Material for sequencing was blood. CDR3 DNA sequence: TGTGCCAGCAGCTTTAGTCCGGGTTCGGGGGACTACGAGCAGTACTTC. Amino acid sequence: CASSFSPGSGDYEQYF. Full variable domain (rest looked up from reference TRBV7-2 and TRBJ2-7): GAGVSQSPSNKVTEKGKDVELRCDPISGHTALYWYRQSLGQGLEFLIYFQGNSAPDKSGLPSDRFSAERTGGSVSTLTIQRTQQEDSAVYLCASSFSPGSGDYEQYFGPGTRLTVT.